This T cell receptor (beta chain) was captured by sequencing in a study of T cell repertoires in cytomegalovirus infection. On this clonotype: What it binds is unknown.

Trimming pared 0 bases from V and 7 bases from J, leaving 10 bases between. This CDR3 contains 13 residues. CDR1 and CDR2 from the germline V gene are KGHSY and FQNENV. TCRdb called the reads again in MiXCR, with one record for every CDR3 protein. Among about a million distinct CDR3 sequences listed, roughly 30% were seen once. Sequences were derived from cultured CD8+ T cells from PBMCs, sampled from culture after CMV antigen stimulation. The sequence was collected from a human donor in good health (CMV status not recorded). Some clones in this sample may be carry-over from other donors' samples. The rearrangement uses TRBV16 and TRBJ2-7; D unresolved. Written as DNA, the CDR3 is TGTGCCAGCAGCCAATCGCCGGTTCTGGAGCAGTACGTC. Its protein product is CASSQSPVLEQYV.